This passage covers 16 T cell receptor beta chains from one sample sequenced in a study of regulatory T cells in long-lasting Graves disease. Libraries of TCR beta came from iRepertoire HTBI primers plus Arm-PCR of CDR3 regions. TCRdb reanalysed the multiplex PCR reads using MiXCR and keeps one entry per CDR3 protein. Among 350,000 to 450,000 distinct CDR3 sequences listed, about a sixth were seen once. The time point is: newly diagnosed GD, antithyroid drugs for less than 3 months. The authors made the TCR library using RNA they extracted from PBMCs. These data also formed part of another study, on T cells in Graves' hyperthyroidism and ophthalmopathy.

This specimen was peripheral blood mononuclear cells (PBMCs), taken at new diagnosis, from a patient treated with antithyroid drugs. The origin of the receptors is a man aged 40-49 years with Graves disease.

This clonotype was seen ten or more times. This chain connects TRBV7-8 to TRBJ1-5; D may be TRBD1 (5 bases). Between the trimmed V and J ends, which lost 5 bases and 0 bases, there was a span of 14 bases. This CDR3 has 16 residues. CDR1 and CDR2 from the germline V gene are SGHVS and FQNEAQ. In DNA form, the CDR3 reads TGTGCCAGCAGCATGACAGTCCTATATAGCAATCAGCCCCAGCATTTT. Its translation: CASSMTVLYSNQPQHF.

The table lists this clonotype with many counts. The chain couples TRBV2 to TRBJ2-7, with TRBD2 matching 11 bases. Germline V gene sequence: CDR1 SNHLY, CDR2 FYNNEI. The CDR3 runs to 16 residues. J gave up 1 base and V 7 bases, and 9 bases lay outside the gene matches. The chain's CDR3 is CASKVSGGAKSYEQYF. The CDR3 DNA sequence: TGTGCCAGCAAGGTTAGCGGGGGGGCTAAGTCCTACGAGCAGTACTTC.

This clonotype was counted a few times. This may arise from a read error, as a much more abundant clone is one base away. V and J are TRBV12-3 or TRBV12-4 and TRBJ2-3, with 10 bases lining up with TRBD2. This CDR3 is 15 amino acids long. V shed 4 bases, J shed 6 bases, and the junction held 7 bases outside the gene matches. The CDR3 here is CASSWRAGGLDTQYF. In nucleotides, the CDR3 is TGTGCCAGCAGTTGGAGAGCGGGGGGGCTGGATACGCAGTATTTT.

This clonotype was seen at least ten times. The chain links TRBV2 to TRBJ2-5, with TRBD2 matching 15 bases. This CDR3 has 15 amino acids. J lost 4 bases, V lost 6 bases, and 3 bases had no gene match. Germline values: CDR1 SNHLY, CDR2 FYNNEI. The CDR3 coding sequence is TGTGCCAGCAGGGGACTAGCGGGGGGTAGAGAGACCCAGTACTTC. Encoded protein: CASRGLAGGRETQYF. Based on the CDR3 plus reference TRBV2 and TRBJ2-5, the full variable domain is EPEVTQTPSHQVTQMGQEVILRCVPISNHLYFYWYRQILGQKVEFLVSFYNNEISEKSEIFDDQFSVERPDGSNFTLKIRSTKLEDSAMYFCASRGLAGGRETQYFGPGTRLLVL.

This clonotype was counted between two and nine times. The rearrangement joins TRBV5-6 to TRBJ2-2, with D tentatively TRBD2 (5 bases). V lost 1 base, J lost 7 bases, and 11 bases lay in between. The CDR3 has 14 amino acids. Germline V gene lookup returns CDR1 SGHDT and CDR2 YYEEEE. CDR3 bases: TGTGCCAGCAGCTTGTTGTCCGGGGTCGGGGAGCTGTTTTTT. Translating gives CASSLLSGVGELFF.

V and J are TRBV3-1 and TRBJ1-1, with D hard to call. The CDR3 has 14 residues. Per the germline V gene, CDR1 is LGHDT and CDR2 is YNNKEL (reference sequence). V lost 1 base and J lost 3, with 9 bases in between. The CDR3 DNA reads as TGTGCCAGCAGCCAAGTCGGCAGCTACACTGAAGCTTTCTTT. This sequence encodes CASSQVGSYTEAFF. Using reference TRBV3-1 and TRBJ1-1 for the parts outside the CDR3, the full variable domain is DTAVSQTPKYLVTQMGNDKSIKCEQNLGHDTMYWYKQDSKKFLKIMFSYNNKELIINETVPNRFSPKSPDKAHLNLHINSLELGDSAVYFCASSQVGSYTEAFFGQGTRLTVV.

This clonotype was found many times. The chain couples TRBV28 to TRBJ2-1; TRBD1 agrees at 10 bases. The CDR3 loop spans 16 amino acids. Germline V lookup: CDR1 MDHEN, CDR2 SYDVKM. The V segment lost 5 bases and the J segment 8 bases; nucleotides outside the gene matches: 12. The DNA for the CDR3 is TGTGCCAGCAGTACGCTGACAGGGGGCGTTTATTATGAGCAGTTCTTC. As protein: CASSTLTGGVYYEQFF.

With respect to this clonotype: This may be a read error, as it is one base from a much larger clone. The chain is built from TRBV7-2 and TRBJ2-7, with 9 bases lining up with TRBD1. V lost 5 bases to trimming and J lost 7 bases; unmatched junction nucleotides: 12. The CDR3 contains 15 residues. The germline gives CDR1 SGHTA, CDR2 FQGNSA. The CDR3 nucleotides read TGTGCCAGCAGCCCAGGACAGGGGTGGTACAATGAGCAGTACTTC. The encoded protein is CASSPGQGWYNEQYF.

This clonotype was observed many times. A junction end diverges from the germline sequence, so it may reflect a read error. The CDR3 here is CASLKTGKLTETFF. The CDR3 DNA follows: TGTGCCAGCCTTAAGACAGGGAAGTTGACTGAAACTTTCTTT. The chain joins TRBV2 to TRBJ1-1, with TRBD1 matching 7 bases. CDR1 and CDR2 (germline): SNHLY, FYNNEI. The CDR3 is 14 amino acids.

The rearrangement joins TRBV6-4 to TRBJ2-5; 7 bases are shared with TRBD2. With 4 bases clipped from V and 0 bases from J, the junction kept 5 bases outside the gene matches. The CDR3 is 15 residues long. CDR1 is MRHNA, CDR2 SNTAGT, per germline. CDR3 region: CASSASGGYQETQYF. The CDR3 bases are TGTGCCAGCAGTGCCTCCGGGGGGTACCAAGAGACCCAGTACTTC.

Ten or more counts support this clonotype. The CDR3 region is CASSEETQTQYF. CDR3 nucleotide sequence: TGTGCCAGCAGTGAAGAGACGCAGACCCAGTACTTC. This chain joins TRBV2 and TRBJ2-5; D is undetermined. The CDR3 totals 12 residues. Per the germline V gene, CDR1 is SNHLY and CDR2 is FYNNEI. The germline V and J ends were trimmed by 1 base and 6 bases, with 6 bases remaining between them. The whole variable domain, filled in from reference TRBV2 and TRBJ2-5, reads EPEVTQTPSHQVTQMGQEVILRCVPISNHLYFYWYRQILGQKVEFLVSFYNNEISEKSEIFDDQFSVERPDGSNFTLKIRSTKLEDSAMYFCASSEETQTQYFGPGTRLLVL.

This clonotype was seen a few times. The CDR3 is CASSLIQGTGELFF. In DNA, the CDR3 is TGCGCCAGCAGCTTGATCCAGGGCACCGGGGAGCTGTTTTTT. The chain uses TRBV5-1 and TRBJ2-2; weak D call: TRBD1 (5 bases). V was cut by 1 base and J by 4 bases, with 8 bases left in between. Looked up from germline, CDR1 is SGHRS and CDR2 is YFSETQ. The CDR3 sequence is 14 residues long.

The chain joins TRBV6-1 to TRBJ2-2; TRBD2 agrees at 11 bases. Germline lookup yields CDR1 MNHNS and CDR2 SASEGT. The CDR3 consists of 15 residues. Trimming took 5 bases from V and 6 from J; bases not matched to a gene: 5. CDR3 residues: CASSSSGGAAGELFF. As DNA, the CDR3 is TGTGCCAGCAGTAGTAGCGGGGGGGCCGCCGGGGAGCTGTTTTTT.

This clonotype occurred many times. CDR3 sequence (DNA): TGTGCCAGCAGTCCGACAGGGGCTGGAAACACCATATATTTT. Translating it yields CASSPTGAGNTIYF. The chain recombines TRBV12-3 or TRBV12-4 with TRBJ1-3; 8 bases line up with TRBD1. The length of the CDR3 is 14 residues. J lost 2 bases, V lost 5 bases, and 2 bases had no gene match.

This clonotype was counted only a few times. The V call is TRBV5-5, the J call TRBJ1-1; D call uncertain. The germline CDR1 and CDR2 sequences are SGHKS and YYEKEE (reference sequence). The germline V and J ends were trimmed by 1 base and 1 base, with 14 bases remaining between them. This CDR3 has 16 amino acids. CDR3 in amino acids: CASSLSLRRGNTEAFF. The DNA for the CDR3 is TGTGCCAGCAGCTTGAGCTTGCGCCGAGGGAACACTGAAGCTTTCTTT.

This clonotype was recorded many times. In nucleotides, the CDR3 is TGTGCCAGCAGCCTCGGGTATAGCGACTTAACGCAGTATTTT. Translation gives CASSLGYSDLTQYF. J is TRBJ2-3 and V is TRBV3-1; maybe TRBD2 (5 bases). CDR3 size: 14 residues. Germline V CDR1 and CDR2: LGHDT, YNNKEL (reference sequence). The V and J ends lost 4 bases and 9 bases respectively, with 17 bases between them.